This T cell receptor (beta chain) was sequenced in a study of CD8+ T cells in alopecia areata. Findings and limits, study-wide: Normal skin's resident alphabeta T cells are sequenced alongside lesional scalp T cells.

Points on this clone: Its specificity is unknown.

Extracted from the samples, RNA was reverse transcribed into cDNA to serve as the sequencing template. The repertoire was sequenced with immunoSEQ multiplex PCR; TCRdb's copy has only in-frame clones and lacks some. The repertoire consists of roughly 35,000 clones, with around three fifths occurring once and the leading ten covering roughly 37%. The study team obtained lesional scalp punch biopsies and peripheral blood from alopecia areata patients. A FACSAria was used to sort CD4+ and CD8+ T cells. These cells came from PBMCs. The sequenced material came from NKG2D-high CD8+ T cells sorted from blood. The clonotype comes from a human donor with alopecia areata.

The CDR3 DNA is TGTCTTACAGGCCGGACCAGCTCCTACAATGAGCAGTTCTTC. It specifies CLTGRTSSYNEQFF. V gene TRBV5-6 combines with J gene TRBJ2-1; D perhaps matches TRBD1 (5 bases). This CDR3 contains 14 residues. Looked up from germline, CDR1 is SGHDT and CDR2 is YYEEEE.